This TCR beta chain comes out of a study of shared clonotypes between healthy human individuals. Study in general: A donor's plate count was three for CD4 naive and three for CD4 memory; CD8 naive had two and CD8 memory one. Study results and limitations: Among the subsets, naive ones generally showed larger estimated richness than memory ones. Shared clonotypes across all four donors exceeded non-shared ones in generation probability.

In the case of this clone: As yet, its antigen is unknown.

Splitting of CD4+ cells produced CD45RA+ naive and CD45RA-negative memory subsets. Sequencing used immunoSEQ multiplex PCR; TCRdb keeps in-frame clones, though not all of them. The sample has 2.5 million or so clones, 85% to 95% seen once. The clonotype comes from a man aged 18 to 29 in good health. What was sequenced was naive CD4+ T cells sorted from blood. Subset described: CD45RA+ positively selected.

The CDR3 nucleotides read TGTGCCAGCAGCGTAGGGGCGGGGGTCCCCTACGAGCAGTACTTC. As protein: CASSVGAGVPYEQYF. The rearrangement uses TRBV9 and TRBJ2-7; TRBD2 aligns across 7 bases. The germline gives CDR1 SGDLS, CDR2 YYNGEE. This CDR3 spans 15 amino acids. After removal of 0 bases from V and 2 bases from J, the junction contained 5 bases not matched to a gene. Filled out from reference TRBV9 and TRBJ2-7, the complete variable domain reads DSGVTQTPKHLITATGQRVTLRCSPRSGDLSVYWYQQSLDQGLQFLIQYYNGEERAKGNILERFSAQQFPDLHSELNLSSLELGDSALYFCASSVGAGVPYEQYFGPGTRLTVT.